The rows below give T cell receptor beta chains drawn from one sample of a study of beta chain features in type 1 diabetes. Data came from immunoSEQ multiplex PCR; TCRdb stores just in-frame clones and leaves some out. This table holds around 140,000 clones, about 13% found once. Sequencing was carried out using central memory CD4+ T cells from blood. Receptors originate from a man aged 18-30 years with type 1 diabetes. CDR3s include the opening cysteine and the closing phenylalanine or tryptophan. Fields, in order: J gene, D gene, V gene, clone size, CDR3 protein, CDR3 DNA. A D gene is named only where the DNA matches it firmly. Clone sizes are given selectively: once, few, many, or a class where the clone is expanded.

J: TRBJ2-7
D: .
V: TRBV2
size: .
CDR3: CASSQGGLRVSEQYF
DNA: TGTGCCAGCAGCCAAGGGGGGTTGAGGGTGTCCGAGCAGTACTTC

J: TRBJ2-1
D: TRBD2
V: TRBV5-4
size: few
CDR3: CASSFPPGGDVREQFF
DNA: TGTGCCAGCAGCTTCCCACCTGGGGGGGACGTGCGTGAGCAGTTCTTC

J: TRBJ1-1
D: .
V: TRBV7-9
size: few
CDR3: CASSPHKANTEAFF
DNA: TGTGCCAGCAGCCCCCATAAAGCGAACACTGAAGCTTTCTTT

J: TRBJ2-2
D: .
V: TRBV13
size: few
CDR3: CASSPRRTQTGELFF
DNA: TGTGCCAGCAGCCCCAGACGGACTCAAACCGGGGAGCTGTTTTTT

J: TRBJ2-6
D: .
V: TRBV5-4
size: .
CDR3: CASSLSQGGGGANVLTF
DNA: TGTGCCAGCAGCTTGAGTCAGGGTGGAGGTGGGGCCAACGTCCTGACTTTC

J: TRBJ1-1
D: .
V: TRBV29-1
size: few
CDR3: CSVGQTNTEAFF
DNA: TGCAGCGTTGGACAGACGAACACTGAAGCTTTCTTT

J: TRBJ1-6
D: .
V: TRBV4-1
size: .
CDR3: CASSQEQVVSPLHF
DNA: TGCGCCAGCAGCCAAGAACAGGTTGTCTCACCCCTCCACTTT

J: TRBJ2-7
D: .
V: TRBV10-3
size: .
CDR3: CAISVAAYEQYF
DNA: TGTGCCATCAGTGTGGCAGCCTACGAGCAGTACTTC

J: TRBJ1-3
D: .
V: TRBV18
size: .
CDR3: CASSPTDSGNTIYF
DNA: TGTGCCAGCTCGCCGACAGACTCTGGAAACACCATATATTTT

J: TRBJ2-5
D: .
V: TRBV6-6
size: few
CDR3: CASSSTEETQYF
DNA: TGTGCCAGCAGTTCAACCGAAGAGACCCAGTACTTC

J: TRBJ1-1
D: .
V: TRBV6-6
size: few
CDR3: CASKRQVVTEAFF
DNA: TGTGCCAGCAAGCGACAGGTGGTAACTGAAGCTTTCTTT

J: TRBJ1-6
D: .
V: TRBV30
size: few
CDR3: CAWSGGSPNSPLHF
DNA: TGTGCCTGGAGTGGGGGGTCCCCTAATTCACCCCTCCACTTT

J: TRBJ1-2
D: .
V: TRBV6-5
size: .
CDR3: CASTLGTPSNYGYTF
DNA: TGTGCCAGCACCTTGGGGACACCCAGCAACTATGGCTACACCTTC

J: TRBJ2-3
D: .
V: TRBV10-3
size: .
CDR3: CAIREEFSGFTDTQYF
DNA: TGTGCCATCAGGGAAGAGTTTAGCGGTTTCACAGATACGCAGTATTTT

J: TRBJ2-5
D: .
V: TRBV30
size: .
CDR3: CAWSGLGGGETQYF
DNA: TGTGCCTGGTCCGGACTGGGAGGGGGAGAGACCCAGTACTTC

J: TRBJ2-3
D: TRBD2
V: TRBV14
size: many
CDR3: CASSLMAGGLTDTQYF
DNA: TGTGCCAGCAGCCTCATGGCGGGGGGACTCACAGATACGCAGTATTTT

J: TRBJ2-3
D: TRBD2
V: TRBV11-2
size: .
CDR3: CASSLSGAYDTQYF
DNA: TGTGCCAGCAGCTTAAGCGGGGCCTATGATACGCAGTATTTT

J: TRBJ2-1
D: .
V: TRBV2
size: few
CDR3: CASSEASYNEQFF
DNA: TGTGCCAGCAGTGAGGCCAGTTACAATGAGCAGTTCTTC

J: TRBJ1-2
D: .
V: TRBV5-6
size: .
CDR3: CASSLWAGDNYGYTF
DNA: TGTGCCAGCAGCTTGTGGGCAGGGGATAACTATGGCTACACCTTC

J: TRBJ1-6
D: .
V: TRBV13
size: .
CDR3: CASSARSKSPLHF
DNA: TGTGCCAGCAGCGCCCGATCTAAATCACCCCTCCACTTT

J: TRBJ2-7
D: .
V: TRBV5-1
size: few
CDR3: CASSTTGIEQYF
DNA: TGCGCCAGCAGCACGACAGGTATCGAGCAGTACTTC

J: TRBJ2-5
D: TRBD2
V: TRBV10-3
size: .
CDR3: CAISDAGGLETQYF
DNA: TGTGCCATCAGTGATGCGGGGGGCCTGGAGACCCAGTACTTC

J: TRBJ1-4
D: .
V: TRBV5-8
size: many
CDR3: CASSWDQGGNEKLFF
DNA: TGTGCCAGCAGCTGGGACCAGGGTGGGAATGAAAAACTGTTTTTT

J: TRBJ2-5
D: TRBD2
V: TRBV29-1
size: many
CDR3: CSVRWTGGETQYF
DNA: TGCAGCGTGAGATGGACGGGGGGAGAGACCCAGTACTTC

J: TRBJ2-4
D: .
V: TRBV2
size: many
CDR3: CASSDRGPAKNIQYF
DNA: TGTGCCAGCAGTGACCGGGGGCCAGCCAAAAACATTCAGTACTTC

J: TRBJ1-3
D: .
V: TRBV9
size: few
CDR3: CASSVVGTTGNTIYF
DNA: TGTGCCAGCAGCGTAGTGGGCACGACTGGAAACACCATATATTTT

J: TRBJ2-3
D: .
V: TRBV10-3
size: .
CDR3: CAISESRTDTQYF
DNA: TGTGCCATCAGTGAGTCGCGCACAGATACGCAGTATTTT

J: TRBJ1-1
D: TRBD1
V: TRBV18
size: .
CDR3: CASSPRQGANTEAFF
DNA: TGTGCCAGCTCACCTAGACAGGGGGCGAACACTGAAGCTTTCTTT

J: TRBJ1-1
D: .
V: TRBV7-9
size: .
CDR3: CASSLDLNTEAFF
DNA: TGTGCCAGCAGCTTAGACCTGAACACTGAAGCTTTCTTT

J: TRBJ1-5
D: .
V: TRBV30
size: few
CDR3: CAWSTGRWPQHF
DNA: TGTGCCTGGAGTACGGGGAGATGGCCCCAGCATTTT

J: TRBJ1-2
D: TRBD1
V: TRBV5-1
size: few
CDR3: CASSPAGQDLYGYTF
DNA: TGCGCCAGCAGCCCTGCCGGACAGGACTTGTATGGCTACACCTTC

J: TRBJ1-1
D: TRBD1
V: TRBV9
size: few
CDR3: CASSVGQGSTEAFF
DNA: TGTGCCAGCAGCGTGGGACAGGGAAGCACTGAAGCTTTCTTT

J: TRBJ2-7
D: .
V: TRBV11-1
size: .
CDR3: CASSSSLTGGYEQYF
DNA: TGTGCCAGCAGCTCCTCGTTGACAGGTGGATACGAGCAGTACTTC

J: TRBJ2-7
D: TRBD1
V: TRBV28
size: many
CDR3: CASSLQGAHEQYF
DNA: TGTGCCAGCAGTTTACAGGGGGCTCACGAGCAGTACTTC

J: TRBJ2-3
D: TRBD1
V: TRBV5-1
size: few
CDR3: CASSEPDRVADTQYF
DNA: TGCGCCAGCAGCGAGCCTGACAGGGTCGCAGATACGCAGTATTTT

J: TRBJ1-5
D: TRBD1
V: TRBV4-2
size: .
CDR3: CGEGTEKQPQHF
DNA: TGTGGAGAAGGGACAGAGAAACAGCCCCAGCATTTT

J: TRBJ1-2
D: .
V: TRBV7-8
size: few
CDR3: CASSLEGRRARGGYTF
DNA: TGTGCCAGCAGCTTAGAGGGAAGGCGCGCCCGGGGTGGCTACACCTTC

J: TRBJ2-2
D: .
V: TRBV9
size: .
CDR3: CASSRTGNTGELFF
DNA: TGTGCCAGCAGTCGAACAGGTAACACCGGGGAGCTGTTTTTT

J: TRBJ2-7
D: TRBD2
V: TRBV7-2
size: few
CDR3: CASSTSGGPTYEQYF
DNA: TGTGCCAGCAGCACTAGCGGGGGCCCCACCTACGAGCAGTACTTC

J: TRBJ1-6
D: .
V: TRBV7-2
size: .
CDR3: CASSLEISPLHF
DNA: TGTGCCAGCAGCTTAGAGATTTCACCCCTCCACTTT

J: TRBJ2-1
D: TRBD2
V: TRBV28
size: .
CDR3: CASRPPTSGGAGEQFF
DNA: TGTGCCAGCAGGCCCCCGACTAGCGGGGGGGCAGGTGAGCAGTTCTTC

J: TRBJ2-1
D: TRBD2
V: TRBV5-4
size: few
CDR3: CASSKNSGGPYNEQFF
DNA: TGTGCCAGCAGCAAGAATAGCGGGGGACCCTACAATGAGCAGTTCTTC

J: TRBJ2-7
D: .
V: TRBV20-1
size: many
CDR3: CSAWRQYEQYF
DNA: TGCAGTGCCTGGAGACAGTACGAGCAGTACTTC

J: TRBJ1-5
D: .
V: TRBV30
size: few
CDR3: CAWSQDSNQPQHF
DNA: TGTGCCTGGAGTCAAGATAGCAATCAGCCCCAGCATTTT

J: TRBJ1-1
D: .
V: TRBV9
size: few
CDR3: CASSPGPNTEAFF
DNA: TGTGCCAGCAGCCCTGGGCCGAACACTGAAGCTTTCTTT

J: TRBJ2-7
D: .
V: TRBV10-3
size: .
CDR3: CAISEASSSYEQYF
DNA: TGTGCCATCAGTGAGGCCTCTAGCTCCTACGAGCAGTACTTC

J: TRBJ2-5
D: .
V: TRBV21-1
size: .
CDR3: CASSKERNQYQETQYF
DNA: TGTGCCAGCAGCAAAGAGAGGAACCAGTACCAAGAGACCCAGTACTTC

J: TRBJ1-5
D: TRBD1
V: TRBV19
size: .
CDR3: CASSIADRDGQPQHF
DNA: TGTGCCAGTAGTATAGCCGACAGGGATGGTCAGCCCCAGCATTTT

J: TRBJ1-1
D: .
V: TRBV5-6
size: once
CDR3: CASSLDGLREAFF
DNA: TGTGCCAGCAGCTTGGACGGCCTCCGAGAAGCTTTCTTT

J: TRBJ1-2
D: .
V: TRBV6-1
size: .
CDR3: CASSEGGDYGGYTF
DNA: TGTGCCAGCAGTGAAGGGGGAGATTACGGCGGCTACACCTTC

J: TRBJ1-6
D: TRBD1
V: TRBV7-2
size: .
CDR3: CASSLTGTGVSPLHF
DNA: TGTGCCAGCAGCTTAACCGGGACAGGGGTCTCACCCCTCCACTTT

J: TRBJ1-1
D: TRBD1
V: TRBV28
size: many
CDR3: CASRPYTGGIEAFF
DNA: TGTGCCAGCAGACCCTACACAGGGGGCATTGAAGCTTTCTTT

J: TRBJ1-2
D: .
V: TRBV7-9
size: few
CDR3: CATPRQAYGYTF
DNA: TGTGCCACCCCCCGACAGGCCTATGGCTACACCTTC

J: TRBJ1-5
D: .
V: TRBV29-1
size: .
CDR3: CSVVGDSNQPQHF
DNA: TGCAGCGTTGTAGGGGATAGCAATCAGCCCCAGCATTTT

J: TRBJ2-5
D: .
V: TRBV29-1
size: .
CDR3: CSVDREGGETQYF
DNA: TGCAGCGTGGATAGAGAGGGAGGAGAGACCCAGTACTTC

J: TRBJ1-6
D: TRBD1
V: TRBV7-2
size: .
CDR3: CASTITGGGSPLHF
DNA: TGTGCCAGCACAATAACAGGGGGGGGATCACCCCTCCACTTT

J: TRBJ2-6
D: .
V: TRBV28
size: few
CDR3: CAGSPGQIISGANVLTF
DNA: TGTGCCGGGTCTCCCGGACAGATTATCTCTGGGGCCAACGTCCTGACTTTC

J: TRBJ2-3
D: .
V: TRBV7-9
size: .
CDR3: CASSPGWGPEGDRDTQYF
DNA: TGTGCCAGCAGCCCCGGGTGGGGCCCGGAGGGGGATAGAGATACGCAGTATTTT

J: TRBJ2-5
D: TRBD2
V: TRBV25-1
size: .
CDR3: CAAGGQETQYF
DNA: TGTGCCGCGGGGGGACAAGAGACCCAGTACTTC

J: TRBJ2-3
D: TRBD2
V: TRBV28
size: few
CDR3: CASSPGLAGATDTQYF
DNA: TGTGCCAGCAGTCCGGGACTAGCGGGGGCCACAGATACGCAGTATTTT